Below are 23 T cell receptor beta chains sequenced from a single sample in a study of cytomegalovirus exposure and HLA in healthy donors. Primers for the PCR totalled 60 Vbeta and 13 Jbeta. The table came from immunoSEQ multiplex PCR; TCRdb's copy has only in-frame clones and leaves some out. The sample includes about 140,000 clones, roughly 9.6% seen only once; the top ten take more than 6.5%. Sequencing was performed on PBMCs. These receptors were collected from a woman aged 40 to 50 in good health and CMV-seropositive.

The CDR3 region is CASSNPGKSYGYTF. For the CDR3, the DNA is TGTGCCAGCAGTAATCCGGGAAAATCCTATGGCTACACCTTC. This chain joins TRBV6-5 and TRBJ1-2; D not certain. The CDR3 is 14 amino acids. The V gene lost 5 bases and the J gene lost 4 bases, with 14 bases spanning the gap. Germline V gene sequence: CDR1 MNHEY, CDR2 SVGAGI.

This clone was recorded a few times. V is TRBV7-2 and J is TRBJ2-7; D is undetermined. From germline, CDR1 is SGHTA and CDR2 FQGNSA. Trimming left V 3 bases short and J 0 bases short, with 12 bases between. The CDR3 consists of 15 residues. The CDR3 region has the DNA TGTGCCAGCAGCTTCGACCCGACAAGCTCCTACGAGCAGTACTTC. It specifies CASSFDPTSSYEQYF.

The chain employs TRBV11-3 and TRBJ2-5; 12 bases map to TRBD2. The CDR3 is made up of 16 amino acids. The germline V gene encodes CDR1 SGHNT and CDR2 YENEEA. V trimming: 6 bases; J trimming: 9 bases; junction bases outside the gene matches: 14. This CDR3 is CASSQSTSGGQGAQYF. The CDR3 coding sequence is TGTGCCAGCAGTCAATCGACTAGCGGGGGTCAGGGGGCCCAGTACTTC.

Only a few counts were recorded for this clone. The rearrangement joins TRBV6-5 to TRBJ2-5; maybe TRBD1 (6 bases). V lost 7 bases and J lost 2, with 11 bases in between. The germline CDR1 and CDR2 sequences are MNHEY and SVGAGI. This CDR3 has 13 amino acids. This chain's CDR3 is CASTGQFQETQYF. In DNA form, the CDR3 reads TGTGCCAGCACCGGACAGTTTCAAGAGACCCAGTACTTC.

With respect to this clone: The junction differs from germline at one of its ends, possibly a read error. The chain links TRBV2 to TRBJ2-7; TRBD2 matches 8 bases. This CDR3 has 15 residues. CDR1 is SNHLY and CDR2 is FYNNEI in the germline V gene. CDR3 protein: CASMTGIAGSSEQYF. DNA of the CDR3: TGTGCCAGCATGACGGGGATAGCGGGATCCTCCGAGCAGTACTTC.

This clone occurred a few times. The gene calls are TRBV27 and TRBJ1-5; 8 bases fit TRBD1. Germline CDR1 is MNHEY and CDR2 is SMNVEV (reference sequence). The CDR3 extends over 14 amino acids. Trimming cost V 4 bases and J 4 bases; bases outside gene matches: 3. As DNA, the CDR3 is TGTGCCAGCAGTTACCAGGGGGCAAATCAGCCCCAGCATTTT. Translated, it gives CASSYQGANQPQHF.

As for this clone: One junction end disagrees with the germline gene, perhaps due to a read error. The V and J genes are TRBV9 and TRBJ1-2; D is perhaps TRBD1 (5 bases). This CDR3 is built from 13 residues. The germline gives CDR1 SGDLS, CDR2 YYNGEE. The DNA for the CDR3 is TGTGCCAGCAGCGTAGATCCCACGACAGATATGGGCTTC. Translating gives CASSVDPTTDMGF.

This clone turned up a few times. The J gene is TRBJ1-4, the V gene TRBV10-3; tentatively, D is TRBD1 (6 bases). Trimming cost V 4 bases and J 11 bases, with 8 bases left between them. From germline, CDR1 is ENHRY and CDR2 SYGVKD. The CDR3 covers 11 residues. CDR3 sequence (DNA): TGTGCCATCAGTGCCCAGGGGAAACTGTTTTTT. Translation gives CAISAQGKLFF.

A few counts support this clone. J is TRBJ1-1 and V is TRBV5-1, with D perhaps matching TRBD1 (5 bases). CDR3 length equals 16 residues. The germline V gene encodes CDR1 SGHRS and CDR2 YFSETQ. V was cut by 3 bases and J by 3 bases, with 18 bases left in between. The DNA of the CDR3 is TGCGCCAGCAGCTGGGGGGAAAGAAATACTGACACTGAAGCTTTCTTT. Encoded protein: CASSWGERNTDTEAFF. The complete variable domain, with remaining parts taken from reference TRBV5-1 and TRBJ1-1, reads KAGVTQTPRYLIKTRGQQVTLSCSPISGHRSVSWYQQTPGQGLQFLFEYFSETQRNKGNFPGRFSGRQFSNSRSEMNVSTLELGDSALYLCASSWGERNTDTEAFFGQGTRLTVV.

This clone has a handful of counts. V usage is TRBV29-1 and J usage is TRBJ2-2, with TRBD2 identical over 10 bases. The CDR3 is 15 amino acids. The V gene end was trimmed by 7 bases and the J gene end by 5 bases; junction bases not matched to a gene: 10. Germline CDR1 is SQVTM and CDR2 is ANQGSEA. CDR3 sequence (DNA): TGCAGCGCATACGGGCTAGCGGGGGAGACCGGGGAGCTGTTTTTT. Its protein product is CSAYGLAGETGELFF.

This clone was recorded a few times. V usage is TRBV6-4 and J usage is TRBJ1-2; 12 nucleotides match TRBD1. CDR1 and CDR2 (germline): MRHNA, SNTAGT. J gave up 5 bases and V 9 bases, and 10 bases lay outside the gene matches. CDR3 length: 15 residues. CDR3 coding DNA: TGTGCCAGGAGCCCGGGACAGGGGGCTCTTTATGGCTACACCTTC. Protein: CARSPGQGALYGYTF.

The V and J genes are TRBV19 and TRBJ1-6; possibly TRBD1 for D (6 bases). The V and J ends lost 3 bases and 7 bases respectively, with 25 bases between them. Per germline, CDR1 LNHDA and CDR2 SQIVND (reference sequence). The length of the CDR3 is 19 residues. The CDR3 DNA is TGTGCCAGTAGTATGGACGACCTATGGGGCGCAGGGGCGAATTCACCCCTCCACTTT. Protein: CASSMDDLWGAGANSPLHF.

This clone has only a few counts. V and J are TRBV7-6 and TRBJ2-5; 11 positions match TRBD1. Germline V gene lookup returns CDR1 SGHVS and CDR2 FNYEAQ. The ends lost 5 bases at V and 2 bases at J; junction bases unmatched: 4. The CDR3 covers 15 residues. CDR3 coding DNA: TGTGCCAGCAGCCCGGGACAGGGGGAACAAGAGACCCAGTACTTC. It translates to CASSPGQGEQETQYF. Together with reference TRBV7-6 and TRBJ2-5, the CDR3 gives the full variable domain: GAGVSQSPRYKVTKRGQDVALRCDPISGHVSLYWYRQALGQGPEFLTYFNYEAQQDKSGLPNDRFSAERPEGSISTLTIQRTEQRDSAMYRCASSPGQGEQETQYFGPGTRLLVL.

This clone was picked up a small number of times. This rearrangement joins TRBV11-2 to TRBJ2-1, with D possibly being TRBD1 (5 bases). The V gene lost 5 bases and the J gene lost 6 bases, with 17 bases spanning the gap. This CDR3 region has 15 residues. Germline V lookup: CDR1 SGHAT, CDR2 FQNNGV. Written as DNA, the CDR3 is TGTGCCAGCAGCCTAACTACAGGAGTGGGCAATGAGCAGTTCTTC. Its protein is CASSLTTGVGNEQFF.

The rearrangement uses TRBV2 and TRBJ2-5; D is unclear. The V and J ends lost 8 bases and 12 bases respectively, with 16 bases between them. This CDR3 has 11 amino acids. Germline-derived CDR1 and CDR2 are SNHLY and FYNNEI. CDR3 coding DNA: TGTGCCAGCGCTCCAAACCAGAAAAAGTACTTC. Residues: CASAPNQKKYF.

The V call is TRBV7-6, the J call TRBJ1-6; TRBD1 matches at 9 bases. Germline CDR1 and CDR2: SGHVS and FNYEAQ. The CDR3 is 14 residues long. The trim removed 6 bases at V and 10 bases at J, leaving 7 bases unmatched. The DNA of the CDR3 is TGTGCCAGCAGTTTGGACAGGGGTGGGTCACCCCTCCACTTT. Protein sequence: CASSLDRGGSPLHF.

This clone has just a few counts. J is TRBJ2-5 and V is TRBV7-6, with 7 bases identical to TRBD1. This CDR3 comprises 15 residues. From germline, CDR1 is SGHVS and CDR2 FNYEAQ. V shed 4 bases, J shed 1 base, and the junction held 6 bases outside the gene matches. CDR3 nucleotides: TGTGCCAGCAGCTCCGGACAGGTCCCCCAAGAGACCCAGTACTTC. Its translation is CASSSGQVPQETQYF.

This clone has just one count. The gene calls are TRBV4-3 and TRBJ1-4; 7 bases agree with TRBD1. From germline, CDR1 is LGHNA and CDR2 YSLEER. The trim removed 0 bases at V and 6 bases at J, leaving 4 bases unmatched. This CDR3 has 15 amino acids. The CDR3 DNA follows: TGCGCCAGCAGCCAAGAAAGGGACAGCTATGAAAAACTGTTTTTT. The encoded protein is CASSQERDSYEKLFF.

This chain joins TRBV6-1 and TRBJ2-5; TRBD1 matches 9 bases. From germline, CDR1 is MNHNS and CDR2 SASEGT. The trim removed 9 bases at V and 5 bases at J, leaving 10 bases unmatched. The CDR3 runs 14 residues. The CDR3 coding sequence is TGTGCCAGTACTACAGGGGGCGCCGAGGAGACCCAGTACTTC. It translates to CASTTGGAEETQYF.

In this sample, this clone turned up a few times. The CDR3 region is CASSYSGGANRPEAFF. The DNA of the CDR3 is TGTGCCAGCAGTTACTCGGGAGGAGCTAATCGACCTGAAGCTTTCTTT. This sequence joins TRBV6-6 and TRBJ1-1; D is uncertain. V was pared by 0 bases and J by 6 bases, with 17 bases between. Germline V gene sequence: CDR1 MNHNY, CDR2 SVGAGI (reference sequence). CDR3 length: 16 amino acids.

This clone was counted between two and nine times. This chain connects TRBV12-2 to TRBJ1-2; the table assigns TRBD1, which was not confirmed against the DNA. TRBV12-2 corresponds to a pseudogene. The CDR3 extends over 15 amino acids. In DNA, the CDR3 is TGTGCAAGTCGCTTAACCGGACAGGGCATCTATGGCTACACCTTC. It translates to CASRLTGQGIYGYTF.

This clone was observed many times. The chain joins TRBV5-4 to TRBJ2-2; 7 nucleotides agree with TRBD2. Germline lookup yields CDR1 SGHNT and CDR2 YYREEE (reference sequence). This CDR3 is built from 14 residues. V shed 6 bases and J 5 bases; nucleotides not matched to a gene: 7. The CDR3 protein is CASTSGGGTGELFF. CDR3 in DNA: TGTGCCAGCACCTCGGGGGGTGGGACCGGGGAGCTGTTTTTT.

This clone was detected ten times or more. The J gene is TRBJ2-7, the V gene TRBV12-5; 8 bases are a match to TRBD2. V shed 6 bases and J 1 base; nucleotides not matched to a gene: 11. CDR1 is LGHNT, CDR2 FRNRAP, per germline. The CDR3 contains 16 residues. CDR3 nucleotide sequence: TGTGCTAGTGGCTATGAGGGACTAGGCCCATCCTACGAGCAGTACTTC. Amino acids: CASGYEGLGPSYEQYF.